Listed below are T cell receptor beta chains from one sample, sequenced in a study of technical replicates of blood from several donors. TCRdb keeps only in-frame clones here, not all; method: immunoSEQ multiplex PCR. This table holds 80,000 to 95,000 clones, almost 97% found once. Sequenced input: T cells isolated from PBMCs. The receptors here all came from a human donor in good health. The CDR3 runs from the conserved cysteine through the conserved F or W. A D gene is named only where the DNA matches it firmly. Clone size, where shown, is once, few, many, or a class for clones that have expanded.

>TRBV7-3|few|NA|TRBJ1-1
TGTGCCAGCAGCTTAGGTGACAGTGAAGCTTTCTTT
CASSLGDSEAFF
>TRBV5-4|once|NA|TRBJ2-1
TGTGCCAGCAGCTTGGGTACTAGCTTCAATGAGCAGTTCTTC
CASSLGTSFNEQFF
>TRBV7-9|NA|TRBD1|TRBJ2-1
TGTGCCAGCAGCTTGGGACAGGCACCCTACAATGAGCAGTTCTTC
CASSLGQAPYNEQFF
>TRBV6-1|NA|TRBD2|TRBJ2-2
TGTGCCAGCAGTGTCGGGAGGGACACCGGGGAGCTGTTTTTT
CASSVGRDTGELFF
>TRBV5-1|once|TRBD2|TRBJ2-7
TGCGCCAGCAGCCCGGGGGGGGGATGGGAGCAGTACTTC
CASSPGGGWEQYF
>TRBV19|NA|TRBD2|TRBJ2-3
TGTGCCAGTAGTATAGGGGATCCTAGCGGGTCTAGCACAGATACGCAGTATTTT
CASSIGDPSGSSTDTQYF
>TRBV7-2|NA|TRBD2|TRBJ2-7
TGTGCCAGCAGTAGTAGCGGGGGGTGGTACGAGCAGTACTTC
CASSSSGGWYEQYF
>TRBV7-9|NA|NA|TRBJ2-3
TGTGCCAGCAGCTTATTTAAAGATACGCAGTATTTT
CASSLFKDTQYF
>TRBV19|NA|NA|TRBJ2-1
TGTGCCAGTAGTTACCGTCTGGGCGATGAGCAGTTCTTC
CASSYRLGDEQFF
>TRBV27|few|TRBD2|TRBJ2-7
TGTGCCAGCAGTATAGCGGGAGGACGATACGAGCAGTACTTC
CASSIAGGRYEQYF
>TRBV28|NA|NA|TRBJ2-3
TGTGCCAGCAGTTTGAGAACAGATACGCAGTATTTT
CASSLRTDTQYF
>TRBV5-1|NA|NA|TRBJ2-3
TGCGCCAGCAGCAATTACCCAGAAGGGGCAGATACGCAGTATTTT
CASSNYPEGADTQYF
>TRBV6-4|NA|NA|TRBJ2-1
TGTGCCAGCAGTGATTACGAGGCGGAAAGCTCCTACAATGAGCAGTTCTTC
CASSDYEAESSYNEQFF
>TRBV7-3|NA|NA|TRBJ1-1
TGTGCCAGCAGCTTAGACAGGCTGAACACTGAAGCTTTCTTT
CASSLDRLNTEAFF
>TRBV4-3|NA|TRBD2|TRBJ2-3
TGCGCCAGCAGCCTGCAACTAGCGGGAGGCCCCACAGATACGCAGTATTTT
CASSLQLAGGPTDTQYF
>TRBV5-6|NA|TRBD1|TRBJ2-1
TGTGCCAGCAGCTACCGGGACAGGGGGCTTAATGAGCAGTTCTTC
CASSYRDRGLNEQFF
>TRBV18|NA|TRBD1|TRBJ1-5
TGTGCCAGCTCACCAACTATAACAGGGGATCAGCCCCAGCATTTT
CASSPTITGDQPQHF
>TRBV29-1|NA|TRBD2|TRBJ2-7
TGCAGCGTTGGCGGGGGGAGCTCCTACGAGCAGTACTTC
CSVGGGSSYEQYF
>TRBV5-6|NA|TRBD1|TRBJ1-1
TGTGCCAGCAGCTTAGTGGGACAGCTTTTTACTGAAGCTTTCTTT
CASSLVGQLFTEAFF
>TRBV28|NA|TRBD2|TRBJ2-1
TGTGCCAGCAGTTTAGCGGGAGGCTACAATGAGCAGTTCTTC
CASSLAGGYNEQFF
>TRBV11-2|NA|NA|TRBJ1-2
TGTGCCAGCAGCCGTACAGGGATAAGAGCGGACTATGGCTACACCTTC
CASSRTGIRADYGYTF
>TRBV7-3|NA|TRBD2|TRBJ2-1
TGTGCCAGCAGCTTAAGTTTAGGACTAGGGCACAATGAGCAGTTCTTC
CASSLSLGLGHNEQFF